The clone carrying this T cell receptor beta chain was counted ten times or more. Its specificity is not known. This sample is part of a study of molecular identifiers for immune sequencing clone quantification. Study-level findings and limits: More than 97% of effector molecules, versus under 1% of naive-cell molecules, belonged to clones above 20 RNA copies.

CDR1 is LGHDT and CDR2 is YNNKEL in the germline V gene (reference sequence). V dropped 0 bases and J dropped 4; count of bases not matched to a gene: 8. This CDR3 is built from 17 residues. Using its own MiXCR run on the PCR reads, TCRdb lists one record per CDR3 protein. The repertoire holds under 100,000 distinct CDR3 sequences, 20% to 30% seen once, with about 0.8% in the top ten. This sequence originates from a human donor in good health. Some libraries in this study had Jurkat cell RNA spiked in. Material: naive CD8+ T cells from blood, with Jurkat cell RNA spiked in. Described subset: FACS-sorted CD8+CD4-CCR7+CD45RA+ naive T cells. This sequence joins TRBV3-1 and TRBJ2-3, with TRBD2 matching over 9 bases. CDR3 loop: CASSQDVLAGFPDTQYF. The DNA for the CDR3 is TGTGCCAGCAGCCAAGATGTGCTAGCGGGGTTCCCAGATACGCAGTATTTT.